One sample yielded the 5 T cell receptor beta chains listed below, sequenced in a study of T cells after yellow fever vaccination. TCRdb re-derived calls from the 5' RACE reads in MiXCR, one entry per CDR3 protein. This sample has a few hundred thousand distinct CDR3 sequences; under 25% occur once, and the top ten carry around 15%. The source was PBMCs, collected 15 days after the yellow fever booster vaccination. These receptors were obtained from a man between 25 and 39 years old who received the YFV17D yellow fever vaccine.

The chain uses TRBV21-1 and TRBJ2-3; the D segment call TRBD2 is taken from the table without a DNA check. TRBV21-1 is a pseudogene segment. The CDR3 spans 19 residues. Here the CDR3 DNA reads TGTGCCAGCAGCAAAGGGCTAGCGGGAGGGCCGGGGGCCCCAGATACGCAGTATTTT. Its translation: CASSKGLAGGPGAPDTQYF.

A few counts support this clonotype. The V call is TRBV5-1, the J call TRBJ2-1; 9 nucleotides agree with TRBD2. V shed 5 bases, J shed 4 bases, and the junction held 16 bases outside the gene matches. Germline CDR1 SGHRS, CDR2 YFSETQ. This CDR3 is 18 amino acids long. This chain's CDR3 is CASRDEGPGTSTYNEQFF. The CDR3 region has the DNA TGCGCCAGCAGAGATGAGGGGCCCGGGACTAGCACATACAATGAGCAGTTCTTC.

This clonotype was picked up a small number of times. V gene TRBV20-1 combines with J gene TRBJ2-2; 9 bases map to TRBD2. CDR3 length: 14 residues. Germline assignment: CDR1 DFQATT and CDR2 SNEGSKA (reference sequence). With 5 bases clipped from V and 7 bases from J, the junction kept 8 bases outside the gene matches. Written as DNA, the CDR3 is TGCAGTGCTCCCGGGACTAGCTTTCTCGGGGAGCTGTTTTTT. Protein: CSAPGTSFLGELFF.

V and J are TRBV5-1 and TRBJ2-3; TRBD1 might be the D (6 bases). The CDR3 is made up of 15 amino acids. Trimming left V 7 bases short and J 5 bases short, with 20 bases between. From germline, CDR1 is SGHRS and CDR2 YFSETQ. CDR3 sequence: CASRVGQMFGDTQYF. The CDR3 nucleotides read TGCGCCAGCCGCGTAGGACAGATGTTCGGAGATACGCAGTATTTT.

The chain employs TRBV7-9 and TRBJ2-7; tentatively, D is TRBD2 (6 bases). The V and J ends lost 0 bases and 5 bases respectively, with 11 bases between them. The CDR3 contains 14 residues. Germline CDR1 reads SEHNR; CDR2 reads FQNEAQ (reference sequence). CDR3 residues: CASSLAAGTDEQYF. In nucleotides, the CDR3 is TGTGCCAGCAGCTTAGCTGCCGGGACTGACGAGCAGTACTTC.